This T cell receptor beta chain was captured in a study of blood T cells in healthy people across ages. A J-beta primer mix and a sample-barcoded 5' primer were used in a second PCR of roughly 7 to 12 cycles. TCRdb re-called the 5' RACE reads through MiXCR, storing one row per CDR3 protein. The data hold hundreds of thousands of distinct CDR3 sequences, with 40% to 50% observed a single time. Sequencing used blood. This receptor was taken from a man in his sixties in good health.

The CDR3 region has the DNA TGTGCCAGCAGCCCCAGGACCCGGACGGAAGCTTTCTTT. This encodes CASSPRTRTEAFF. The chain joins TRBV9 to TRBJ1-1, with unresolved D. The CDR3 is 13 amino acids. The V and J ends lost 4 bases and 8 bases respectively, with 15 bases between them. Germline V lookup: CDR1 SGDLS, CDR2 YYNGEE.